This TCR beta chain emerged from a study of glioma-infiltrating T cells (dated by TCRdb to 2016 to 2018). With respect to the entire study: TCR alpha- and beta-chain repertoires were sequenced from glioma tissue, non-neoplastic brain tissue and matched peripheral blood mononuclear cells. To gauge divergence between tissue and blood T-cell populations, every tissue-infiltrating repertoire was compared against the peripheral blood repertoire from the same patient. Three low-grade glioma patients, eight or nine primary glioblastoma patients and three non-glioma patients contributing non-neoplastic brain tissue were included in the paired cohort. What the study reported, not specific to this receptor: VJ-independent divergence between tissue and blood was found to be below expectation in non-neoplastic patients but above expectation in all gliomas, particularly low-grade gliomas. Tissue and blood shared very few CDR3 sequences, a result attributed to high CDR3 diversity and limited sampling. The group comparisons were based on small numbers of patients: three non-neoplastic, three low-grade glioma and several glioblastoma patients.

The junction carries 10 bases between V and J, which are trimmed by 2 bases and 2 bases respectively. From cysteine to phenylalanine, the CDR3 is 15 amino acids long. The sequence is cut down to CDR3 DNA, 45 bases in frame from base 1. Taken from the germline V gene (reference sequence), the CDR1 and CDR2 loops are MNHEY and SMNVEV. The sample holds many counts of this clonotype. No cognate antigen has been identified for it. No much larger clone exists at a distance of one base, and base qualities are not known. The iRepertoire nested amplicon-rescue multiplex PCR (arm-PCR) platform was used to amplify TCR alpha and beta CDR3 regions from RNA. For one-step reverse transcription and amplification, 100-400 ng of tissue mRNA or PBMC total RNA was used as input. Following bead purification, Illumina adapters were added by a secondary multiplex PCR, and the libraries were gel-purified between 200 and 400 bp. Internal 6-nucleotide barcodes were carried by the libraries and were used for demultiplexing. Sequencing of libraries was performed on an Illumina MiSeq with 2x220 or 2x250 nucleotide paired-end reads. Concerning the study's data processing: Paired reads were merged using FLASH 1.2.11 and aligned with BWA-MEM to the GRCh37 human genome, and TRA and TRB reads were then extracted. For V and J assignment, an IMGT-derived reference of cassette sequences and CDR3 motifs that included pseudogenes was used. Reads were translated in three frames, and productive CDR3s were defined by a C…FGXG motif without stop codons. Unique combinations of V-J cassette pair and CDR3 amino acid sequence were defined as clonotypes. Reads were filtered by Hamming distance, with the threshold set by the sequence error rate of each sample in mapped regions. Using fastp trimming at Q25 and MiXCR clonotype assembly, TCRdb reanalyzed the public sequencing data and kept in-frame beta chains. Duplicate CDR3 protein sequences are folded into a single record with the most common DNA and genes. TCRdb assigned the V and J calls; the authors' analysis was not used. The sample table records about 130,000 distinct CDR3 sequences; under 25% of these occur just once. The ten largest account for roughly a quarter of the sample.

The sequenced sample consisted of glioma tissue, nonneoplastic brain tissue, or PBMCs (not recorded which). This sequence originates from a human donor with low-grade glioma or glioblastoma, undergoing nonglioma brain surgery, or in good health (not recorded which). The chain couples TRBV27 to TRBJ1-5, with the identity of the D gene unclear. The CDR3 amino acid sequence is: CASSLVPGRNQPQHF. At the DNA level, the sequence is TGTGCCAGCAGTTTAGTCCCAGGACGCAATCAGCCCCAGCATTTT.